This TCR beta chain is from a study of response to subunit inactivated influenza vaccine. Study conclusions and caveats: Each seasonal influenza vaccination, the authors suggested, recruits few new T cells.

The CDR3 covers 13 residues. Germline CDR1 MGHRA, CDR2 YSYEKL. V lost 4 bases, J lost 0 bases, and 6 bases lay in between. TCRdb re-called the RT-PCR reads through MiXCR, storing one row per CDR3 protein. Counted here are fewer than 250,000 distinct CDR3 sequences, around 14% occurring once; the ten biggest clones make up approximately 25%. This clonotype has ten or more counts. Its antigen is undetermined. The rearrangement uses TRBV4-1 and TRBJ1-1; maybe TRBD1 (5 bases). The TCR comes from a man aged 50 to 60 who received an inactivated influenza vaccine. The sample here was CD8+ T cells sorted from PBMCs, taken 5 days after vaccination. CDR3 region: CASSLRVNTEAFF. The CDR3 DNA is TGCGCCAGCAGCCTCAGGGTGAACACTGAAGCTTTCTTT.